This TCR beta chain is drawn from a study of OX40 agonist ivuxolimab in advanced cancers. The study in broad terms: Ivuxolimab was an agonistic, fully human IgG2 monoclonal antibody directed against OX40 (CD134), a costimulatory receptor. Patients were allowed to have had prior anti-PD-1, anti-PD-L1 or anti-CTLA-4 therapy, and 40% to 45% of the dose-escalation patients had been treated with checkpoint inhibitors. Intravenous ivuxolimab was administered to patients every 2 weeks at six dose levels: 0.01, 0.1, 0.3, 1.5, 3 and 10 mg/kg. Partial responses occurred in three dose-escalation patients, of whom one had hepatocellular carcinoma and two had cutaneous melanoma. Of the roughly 52 patients in dose escalation, approximately 20 had hepatocellular carcinoma, roughly 15 had melanoma, 9 had renal cell carcinoma and 9 had head and neck cancer. The monotherapy dose-escalation portion (N ≈ 55 patients) of the phase I ivuxolimab trial is reported in the paper. The purpose of peripheral TCRbeta sequencing was to test whether ivuxolimab changed TCR sequence diversity and led to clonal T-cell expansion. In the dose-escalation cohort, 75% to 85% of patients were male, and the mean age was 60 years with a range of roughly 23 to 79. Study-level results and caveats: At doses of 0.1 to 3.0 mg/kg, clonal expansion of both CD4+ and CD8+ T cells in blood was seen between baseline and week 6. After ivuxolimab, CD8+ T cells had more expanded clones than CD4+ T cells on average. The antigen specificity of the peripheral T cells that underwent clonal expansion was not determined. In the 0.1-3.0 mg/kg groups, partial responders were among the patients with the lowest normalized peripheral clonal expansion, particularly in CD8+ T cells. Low levels of normalized T-cell clonal expansion were also seen in some patients who did not respond.

CDR1 SGDLS and CDR2 YYNGEE were looked up in the germline V gene. V drops 0 bases and J drops 0 bases, leaving 9 bases in between. The CDR3, cysteine through phenylalanine, is 16 amino acids long. CDR3 DNA is the only sequence kept; it has 48 bases, read in frame from the first base. Genomic DNA was isolated from the sorted cells so that the TCRbeta CDR3 region could be sequenced. The immunoSEQ Assay was used for sequencing of TCRbeta CDR3 regions. TCRdb stores this immuneACCESS table with in-frame sequences only. Part of the clones is absent; in the studies checked, under half of the shortfall reflects unresolved V genes, and no reason is known for the rest. This sample is represented by 91,000 or so clones; around 94% of them were singletons. The top ten hold around 0.17% of the sample. This clone was detected a few times. Its antigen is not yet known. The sample holds no much larger clone one base away, and base qualities are not on file.

The trial excluded patients who had a history of autoimmune disease or were on systemic immunosuppression. In every dose cohort, peripheral blood was drawn for TCR sequencing at baseline, cycle 4 day 1, and cycle 7 day 1. The samples were taken from a phase I, first-in-human, multicenter, open-label dose-escalation trial of ivuxolimab. Adults with locally advanced or metastatic melanoma, renal cell, hepatocellular, or head and neck squamous cell carcinoma were enrolled in the trial. Before TCR sequencing, CD4+ T cells and CD8+ T cells were sorted from peripheral blood as separate populations. This receptor was identified in an adult with an advanced solid tumor such as melanoma, head and neck, liver or kidney cancer. The starting material was CD4+ or CD8+ T cells sorted from blood, obtained in a trial of the OX40 agonist ivuxolimab. The sequence links TRBV9 to TRBJ2-2, with the D segment identity uncertain. The CDR3 sequence is CASSVDSSANTGELFF. In nucleotides, the sequence is TGTGCCAGCAGCGTAGACAGCAGCGCGAACACCGGGGAGCTGTTTTTT.